This record concerns one T cell receptor beta chain sequence. Its matching antigen is unknown. The repertoire was sequenced with immunoSEQ multiplex PCR; TCRdb's copy has only in-frame clones and lacks some. The table has approximately 740,000 clones, nearly 95% seen once. Naive CD8 cells lacked CD45RO and underwent positive selection for CCR7, leaving out terminally differentiated effector memory CD45RA+ cells. The entry originates in a study of shared clonotypes between healthy human individuals. General study points: Generation probability values for non-shared clonotypes were lower than those for clonotypes shared by all four donors. Rarefaction indicated that sorted-subset sequencing remained incomplete although depth was large.

Sequencing was carried out using naive CD8+ T cells sorted from blood. This sequence was found in a man aged 25-45 years in good health.

CDR3: CASSPPGQPNTGELFF. Written as DNA, the CDR3 is TGTGCCAGCTCACCCCCGGGACAACCGAACACCGGGGAGCTGTTTTTT. The chain employs TRBV18 and TRBJ2-2; D is perhaps TRBD1 (6 bases). The CDR3 totals 16 residues. The germline V gene has CDR1 KGHSH and CDR2 LQKENI. Trimming pared 3 bases from V and 0 bases from J, leaving 11 bases between.